The 22 T cell receptor beta chains presented below share a single source sample, sequenced in a study of regulatory T cells in long-lasting Graves disease. Specified time point: persistent/refractory GD, antithyroid drugs over 5 years with positive TRAb. From PBMCs, RNA was extracted and then used to make the TCR library. The authors built TCR beta libraries using iRepertoire HTBI primers and Arm-PCR of CDR3 regions. One entry per CDR3 protein results from TCRdb running MiXCR on the multiplex PCR reads. This table has approximately 400,000 distinct CDR3 sequences, about 25% appearing once. The sequencing used peripheral blood mononuclear cells (PBMCs), collected when the disease was refractory, from a patient treated with antithyroid drugs. The receptors shown here come from a female donor with Graves disease.

V gene TRBV27 combines with J gene TRBJ2-7, with TRBD1 matching 8 bases. After removal of 7 bases from V and 4 bases from J, the junction contained 15 bases not matched to a gene. Germline CDR1 is MNHEY and CDR2 is SMNVEV (reference sequence). The CDR3 sequence is 16 residues long. For the CDR3, the DNA is TGTGCCAGCACCACGTCCCTCCGGGACAGGAGGTACGAGCAGTACTTC. Translated, it gives CASTTSLRDRRYEQYF.

This clonotype has a handful of counts. The chain couples TRBV28 to TRBJ2-7; unclear D gene. CDR3 size: 16 residues. The V end lost 6 bases, the J end lost 3 bases, and 21 bases lay between the germline ends. CDR1 and CDR2 (germline): MDHEN, SYDVKM. CDR3 residues: CASSLGKRELIYEQYF. The CDR3 region has the DNA TGTGCCAGCAGCCTTGGAAAGAGAGAGCTGATCTACGAGCAGTACTTC.

This chain connects TRBV2 to TRBJ2-6; perhaps TRBD1 as D (6 bases). Germline CDR1 SNHLY, CDR2 FYNNEI. V dropped 8 bases and J dropped 0 bases, with 14 bases sitting between them. This CDR3 is 16 amino acids long. CDR3 coding DNA: TGTGCCAGCCGATTGACAGGAGCCTCTGGGGCCAACGTCCTGACTTTC. Its protein is CASRLTGASGANVLTF.

Many counts were recorded for this clonotype. The V gene is TRBV29-1, the J gene TRBJ1-5, with 11 bases identical to TRBD1. The CDR3 contains 17 residues. In germline, CDR1 is SQVTM, CDR2 ANQGSEA. V shed 6 bases, J shed 1 base, and the junction held 11 bases outside the gene matches. The CDR3 here is CSVAGTGGVSSNQPQHF. DNA of the CDR3: TGCAGCGTGGCCGGGACAGGGGGGGTTAGCAGCAATCAGCCCCAGCATTTT.

V gene TRBV14 combines with J gene TRBJ1-2; D gene unclear. There are 12 residues in the CDR3. Germline-derived CDR1 and CDR2 are SGHDN and FVKESK. Trimming left V 0 bases short and J 4 bases short, with 3 bases between. The CDR3 here is CASSQDFYGYTF. The CDR3 DNA follows: TGTGCCAGCAGCCAAGATTTCTATGGCTACACCTTC.

In this sample, this clonotype turned up a few times. CDR3 DNA: TGTGCCCACAGGGGGGCTCGGGACACCGGGGAGCTGTTTTTT. Protein sequence: CAHRGARDTGELFF. The chain carries TRBV28 and TRBJ2-2; 8 bases fit TRBD1. V shed 11 bases and J 3 bases; nucleotides not matched to a gene: 8. The CDR3 runs 14 residues. The germline CDR1 and CDR2 sequences are MDHEN and SYDVKM.

The table lists this clonotype with many counts. The CDR3: CASSWQGETQYF. The DNA for the CDR3 is TGTGCCAGCAGCTGGCAGGGGGAGACCCAGTACTTC. This chain connects TRBV5-6 to TRBJ2-5; D possibly corresponds to TRBD1 (6 bases). Germline V gives CDR1 SGHDT, CDR2 YYEEEE. This CDR3 has 12 residues. The V end lost 3 bases, the J end lost 5 bases, and 8 bases lay between the germline ends. Supplemented by reference TRBV5-6 and TRBJ2-5, the full variable domain reads DAGVTQSPTHLIKTRGQQVTLRCSPKSGHDTVSWYQQALGQGPQFIFQYYEEEERQRGNFPDRFSGHQFPNYSSELNVNALLLGDSALYLCASSWQGETQYFGPGTRLLVL.

The table lists this clonotype with a few counts. The chain couples TRBV29-1 to TRBJ1-2; 8 nucleotides agree with TRBD1. The CDR3 contains 12 residues. Unmatched junction bases numbered 3, after V lost 3 bases and J lost 6 bases. Germline CDR1 SQVTM, CDR2 ANQGSEA. CDR3 loop: CSVEAGGDGYTF. The DNA for the CDR3 is TGCAGCGTTGAGGCAGGGGGCGATGGCTACACCTTC.

This chain connects TRBV28 to TRBJ2-4, with a weak D call TRBD2 (7 bases). Between the trimmed V and J ends, which lost 4 bases and 15 bases, there was a span of 13 bases. This CDR3 has 11 amino acids. Germline CDR1 and CDR2: MDHEN and SYDVKM. CDR3: CASSSGGLPYF. CDR3 nucleotide sequence: TGTGCCAGCAGTTCGGGGGGCCTACCGTACTTC.

This clonotype was picked up many times. The chain has TRBV6-5 and TRBJ1-2; D is possibly TRBD1 (6 bases). V shed 2 bases and J shed 8 bases, with 15 bases lying between them. Germline CDR1 reads MNHEY; CDR2 reads SVGAGI. CDR3 length: 14 residues. The CDR3 sequence is CASSYGQKRDGYTF. The CDR3 nucleotides read TGTGCCAGCAGTTACGGACAGAAGAGGGACGGCTACACCTTC.

The chain couples TRBV2 to TRBJ1-2; maybe TRBD1 (5 bases). V was pared by 7 bases and J by 5 bases, with 14 bases between. This CDR3 has 13 amino acids. Germline V gene lookup returns CDR1 SNHLY and CDR2 FYNNEI. CDR3 sequence: CASKRDGVYGYTF. DNA of the CDR3: TGTGCCAGCAAAAGGGACGGAGTATATGGCTACACCTTC.

This clonotype was detected many times. This rearrangement joins TRBV15 to TRBJ1-5, with no clear D. This CDR3 spans 14 amino acids. In germline, CDR1 is LNHNV, CDR2 YYDKDF (reference sequence). V lost 6 bases and J lost 0, with 9 bases in between. The CDR3 DNA sequence: TGTGCCACCAGTCGCGGGGATAGCAATCAGCCCCAGCATTTT. Translated, it gives CATSRGDSNQPQHF.

The V gene is TRBV5-1, the J gene TRBJ2-5; 9 nucleotides align to TRBD2. With 3 bases clipped from V and 4 bases from J, the junction kept 13 bases outside the gene matches. This CDR3 comprises 17 residues. CDR1 and CDR2 from the germline V gene are SGHRS and YFSETQ. The chain's CDR3 is CASSSGVAGVRRETQYF. As DNA, the CDR3 is TGCGCCAGCAGCTCCGGGGTAGCGGGAGTAAGACGAGAGACCCAGTACTTC. Drawing the rest from reference TRBV5-1 and TRBJ2-5, the complete variable domain is KAGVTQTPRYLIKTRGQQVTLSCSPISGHRSVSWYQQTPGQGLQFLFEYFSETQRNKGNFPGRFSGRQFSNSRSEMNVSTLELGDSALYLCASSSGVAGVRRETQYFGPGTRLLVL.

This clonotype occurred many times. The CDR3 nucleotides are TGTGCCAGCAGTTACGGTCGGGGTTGGGGTGAAAAACTGTTTTTT. It encodes CASSYGRGWGEKLFF. The chain is built from TRBV6-5 and TRBJ1-4, with D hard to call. Germline-derived CDR1 and CDR2 are MNHEY and SVGAGI. The V end was cut by 2 bases, the J end by 7 bases, with 14 bases between. The CDR3 loop spans 15 amino acids.

This clonotype was picked up many times. V and J are TRBV28 and TRBJ2-5; a possible D gene is TRBD1 (5 bases). V shed 6 bases and J shed 4 bases, with 15 bases lying between them. This CDR3 spans 14 amino acids. The germline gives CDR1 MDHEN, CDR2 SYDVKM. The CDR3 nucleotides are TGTGCCAGCAGCCTAGGGGTTTTGCGAGAGACCCAGTACTTC. Residues: CASSLGVLRETQYF.

The V and J genes are TRBV5-4 and TRBJ2-7; TRBD1 matches at 9 bases. The germline V gene encodes CDR1 SGHNT and CDR2 YYREEE (reference sequence). The CDR3 has 15 residues. V trimming: 4 bases; J trimming: 12 bases; junction bases outside the gene matches: 17. CDR3 in amino acids: CASSSSGTGLRARYF. The DNA of the CDR3 is TGTGCCAGCAGCAGCTCCGGGACAGGGTTGAGGGCGCGGTACTTC.

J is TRBJ1-3 and V is TRBV5-1; 7 bases line up with TRBD1. The CDR3 is made up of 16 amino acids. V lost 1 base to trimming and J lost 3 bases; unmatched junction nucleotides: 7. Germline lookup yields CDR1 SGHRS and CDR2 YFSETQ. CDR3 amino acids: CASSLSRQGSGNTIYF. The CDR3 DNA sequence: TGCGCCAGCAGCTTGTCCCGACAGGGCAGTGGAAACACCATATATTTT.

The V and J genes are TRBV27 and TRBJ2-1; D may be TRBD1 or TRBD2 (5 bases each). In germline, CDR1 is MNHEY, CDR2 SMNVEV (reference sequence). The V gene lost 7 bases and the J gene lost 4 bases, with 17 bases spanning the gap. The CDR3 runs to 15 residues. The CDR3 here is CASTPGSGAYNEQFF. The CDR3 DNA reads as TGTGCCAGCACCCCGGGAAGTGGGGCGTACAATGAGCAGTTCTTC.

This chain links TRBV5-1 with TRBJ2-6; a weak D match, TRBD1 (6 bases). CDR1 is SGHRS, CDR2 YFSETQ, per germline. V shed 2 bases and J shed 2 bases, with 17 bases lying between them. CDR3 length equals 18 residues. The CDR3 loop is CASSFTGRTDAGANVLTF. CDR3 DNA: TGCGCCAGCAGCTTCACTGGACGGACAGACGCTGGGGCCAACGTCCTGACTTTC.

For this clonotype: This may arise from a read error, as a much more abundant clone is one base away. The chain combines TRBV28 with TRBJ1-1; no clear D. V was clipped by 3 bases and J by 1 base, with 15 bases between them. The CDR3 is made up of 16 amino acids. Germline lookup yields CDR1 MDHEN and CDR2 SYDVKM. CDR3 sequence reads: CASSFTLQSRNTEAFF. CDR3 sequence (DNA): TGTGCCAGCAGTTTTACCTTGCAGAGTAGGAACACTGAAGCTTTCTTT.

V is TRBV7-2 and J is TRBJ2-7; 7 nucleotides match TRBD2. The DNA end lines up better with TRBJ2-1; the J call may be wrong. This CDR3 is 16 amino acids long. Germline values: CDR1 SGHTA, CDR2 FQGNSA. The CDR3, as DNA: TGTGCCAGCAGCTTAGAGGCGGGAGCGAGGAACAATGAGCAGTTCTTC. It encodes CASSLEAGARNNEQFF.

This clonotype was seen a handful of times. The rearrangement uses TRBV14 and TRBJ2-7; a possible D gene is TRBD2 (5 bases). This CDR3 comprises 15 residues. Germline values: CDR1 SGHDN, CDR2 FVKESK. The V gene lost 1 base and the J gene lost 3 bases, with 13 bases spanning the gap. The CDR3 loop is CASSQGRGLRYEQYF. CDR3 sequence (DNA): TGTGCCAGCAGCCAAGGTCGTGGACTGCGCTACGAGCAGTACTTC. The whole variable domain, remainder taken from reference TRBV14 and TRBJ2-7, is EAGVTQFPSHSVIEKGQTVTLRCDPISGHDNLYWYRRVMGKEIKFLLHFVKESKQDESGMPNNRFLAERTGGTYSTLKVQPAELEDSGVYFCASSQGRGLRYEQYFGPGTRLTVT.